Listed below are T cell receptor beta chains from one sample, sequenced in a study of T cell responses to AZD1222 COVID-19 vaccine. The repertoire was sequenced with immunoSEQ multiplex PCR; TCRdb's copy has only in-frame clones and lacks some. The sample lists roughly 190,000 clones; over 85% were seen once. Sequences were derived from peripheral blood, sampled 28 days after the second dose of the MenACWY control vaccine. These receptors all come from an adult who received the MenACWY meningococcal vaccine as a control. The CDR3 runs from the conserved cysteine through the conserved F or W. The order of the fields is V gene, clone size, D gene, J gene, CDR3 DNA, CDR3 protein. D genes are given only for firm matches. Some rows have no size entry. The others give once, few or many, or a class for an expanded clone.

TRBV7-6,NA,NA,TRBJ2-1,TGTGCCAGCAGCTTCCAGGAGAGCTCCTACAATGAGCAGTTCTTC,CASSFQESSYNEQFF
TRBV15,NA,TRBD1,TRBJ1-2,TGTGCCACCAGCAGAGATTCAGGACAGGTCTATGGCTACACCTTC,CATSRDSGQVYGYTF
TRBV19,NA,TRBD1,TRBJ1-6,TGTGCCAGTAGTGCACAGGGGGCGAGCTCCTATAATTCACCCCTCCACTTT,CASSAQGASSYNSPLHF
TRBV7-2,NA,NA,TRBJ2-3,TGTGCCACGGGAGACAGGCTTACAGATACGCAGTATTTT,CATGDRLTDTQYF
TRBV27,NA,TRBD1,TRBJ1-2,TGTGCCAGCAGTTTATCTAACCTAGGGACAGGGGTTTTGAGTGGCTACACCTTC,CASSLSNLGTGVLSGYTF
TRBV7-9,once,NA,TRBJ2-7,TGTGCCAGCAGCCCGAGGGGGAACTACGAGCAGTACTTC,CASSPRGNYEQYF
TRBV13,once,NA,TRBJ1-1,TGTGCCAGCAAGCGAGTGAACACTGAAGCTTTCTTT,CASKRVNTEAFF
TRBV4-2,few,TRBD1,TRBJ1-6,TGTGCCAGCAACTTCCAACCGGGACAGGGGAATTCACCCCTCCACTTT,CASNFQPGQGNSPLHF
TRBV10-3,once,NA,TRBJ1-3,TGTGCCATCAGCGACGGACCCGCCGGAAACACCATATATTTT,CAISDGPAGNTIYF
TRBV11-2,NA,NA,TRBJ1-1,TGTGCCAGCAGCTTAGAATCCCAGGGGGCTTTCTTT,CASSLESQGAFF
TRBV29-1,NA,TRBD2,TRBJ2-1,TGCAGCGTTGAGATAGCTAGCGGGAGCGGCAATGAGCAGTTCTTC,CSVEIASGSGNEQFF
TRBV7-9,NA,NA,TRBJ1-1,TGTGCCAGCAGCTTGGCCTTGAACACTGAAGCTTTCTTT,CASSLALNTEAFF
TRBV7-8,NA,TRBD2,TRBJ2-1,TGTGCCAGCAGCTTAGAGGGACTAGCGGGAGGAATAGACTACAATGAGCAGTTCTTC,CASSLEGLAGGIDYNEQFF
TRBV3-1/TRBV3-2,NA,NA,TRBJ1-5,TGTGCCAGCAGCCAAGGGCGGCTGGGAGGGCCCCAGCATTTT,CASSQGRLGGPQHF
TRBV19,NA,NA,TRBJ1-2,TGTGCCAGTAGTATCCGGACACTGCAGGGCTACACCTTC,CASSIRTLQGYTF